Given below is one T cell receptor (beta chain) in context. These data originate in a study of blood T cell repertoires in COVID-19. Using immunoSEQ multiplex PCR, the repertoire was profiled, and TCRdb retains in-frame clones only, with some absent. The table includes about 97,000 clones, 85% to 95% detected once. This CDR3 is built from 13 residues. The V gene lost 5 bases and the J gene lost 8 bases, with 15 bases spanning the gap. Germline V gene data show CDR1 as LNHNV and CDR2 as YYDKDF (reference sequence). The sample taken for sequencing was peripheral blood. The chain has TRBV15 and TRBJ1-2; tentative D call: TRBD1 (5 bases). This clonotype originated in a man aged 45-65 years with active COVID-19. The CDR3 DNA follows: TGTGCCACCAGCGGTAATCAGGGTGCGGGCTACACCTTC. Translating it yields CATSGNQGAGYTF.